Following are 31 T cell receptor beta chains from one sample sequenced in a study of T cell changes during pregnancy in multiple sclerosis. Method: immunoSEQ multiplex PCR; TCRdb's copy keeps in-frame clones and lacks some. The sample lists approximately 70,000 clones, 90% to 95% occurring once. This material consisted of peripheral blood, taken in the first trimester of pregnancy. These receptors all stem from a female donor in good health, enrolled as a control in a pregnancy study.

The CDR3 is CASSPLGRENTDTQYF. In nucleotides, the CDR3 is TGTGCCAGTAGTCCATTGGGGCGGGAGAACACAGATACGCAGTATTTT. The chain employs TRBV19 and TRBJ2-3, with 7 bases aligning to TRBD2. Germline lookup yields CDR1 LNHDA and CDR2 SQIVND (reference sequence). The CDR3 loop spans 16 amino acids. The trim removed 5 bases at V and 2 bases at J, leaving 10 bases unmatched.

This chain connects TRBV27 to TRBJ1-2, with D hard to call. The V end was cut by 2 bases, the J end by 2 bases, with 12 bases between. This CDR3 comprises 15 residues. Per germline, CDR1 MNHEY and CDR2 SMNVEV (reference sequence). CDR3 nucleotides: TGTGCCAGCAGTTTAATACCGGAGGGAAACTATGGCTACACCTTC. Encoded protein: CASSLIPEGNYGYTF.

In DNA, the CDR3 is TGCACCAGCAGCCAAGATTTCAGGGGATTTTACCGAGTACTCGGCAATCAGCCCCAGCATTTT. This gives the protein CTSSQDFRGFYRVLGNQPQHF. V and J are TRBV1 and TRBJ1-5; the D call in the table, TRBD1, was not verified against the DNA. TRBV1 constitutes a pseudogene. There are 21 residues in the CDR3.

The CDR3 protein is CASTRLAGVSETQYF. As DNA, the CDR3 is TGCGCCTCAACCAGACTAGCGGGAGTATCAGAGACCCAGTACTTC. The chain employs TRBV4-1 and TRBJ2-5; 12 bases are a match to TRBD2. V lost 11 bases to trimming and J lost 4 bases; unmatched junction nucleotides: 11. The CDR3 is made up of 15 amino acids. The germline V gene has CDR1 MGHRA and CDR2 YSYEKL.

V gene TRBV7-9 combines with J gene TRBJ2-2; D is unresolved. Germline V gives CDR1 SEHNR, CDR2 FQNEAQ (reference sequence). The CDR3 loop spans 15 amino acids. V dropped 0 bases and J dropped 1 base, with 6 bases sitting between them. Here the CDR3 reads CASSLASMNTGELFF. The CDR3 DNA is TGTGCCAGCAGCTTAGCGTCCATGAACACCGGGGAGCTGTTTTTT.

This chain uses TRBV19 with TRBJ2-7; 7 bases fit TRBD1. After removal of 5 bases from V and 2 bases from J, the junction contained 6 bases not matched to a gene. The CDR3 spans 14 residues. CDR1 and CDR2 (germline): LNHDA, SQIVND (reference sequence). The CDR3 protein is CASSPARGPYEQYF. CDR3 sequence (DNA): TGTGCCAGTAGTCCTGCTAGGGGGCCCTACGAGCAGTACTTC. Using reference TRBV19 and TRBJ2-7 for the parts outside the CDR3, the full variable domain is DGGITQSPKYLFRKEGQNVTLSCEQNLNHDAMYWYRQDPGQGLRLIYYSQIVNDFQKGDIAEGYSVSREKKESFPLTVTSAQKNPTAFYLCASSPARGPYEQYFGPGTRLTVT.

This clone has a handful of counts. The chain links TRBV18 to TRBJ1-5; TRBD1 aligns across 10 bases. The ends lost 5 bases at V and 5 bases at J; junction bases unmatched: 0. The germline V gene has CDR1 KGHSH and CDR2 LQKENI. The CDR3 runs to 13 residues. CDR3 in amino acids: CASSGTGDQPQHF. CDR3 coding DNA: TGTGCCAGCTCAGGGACAGGGGATCAGCCCCAGCATTTT.

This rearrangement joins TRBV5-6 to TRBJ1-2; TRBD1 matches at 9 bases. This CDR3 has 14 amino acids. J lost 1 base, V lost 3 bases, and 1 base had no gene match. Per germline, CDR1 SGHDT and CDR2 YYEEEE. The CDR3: CASSWDRDNYGYTF. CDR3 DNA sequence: TGTGCCAGCAGCTGGGACAGGGATAACTATGGCTACACCTTC. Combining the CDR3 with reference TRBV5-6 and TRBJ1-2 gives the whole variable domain DAGVTQSPTHLIKTRGQQVTLRCSPKSGHDTVSWYQQALGQGPQFIFQYYEEEERQRGNFPDRFSGHQFPNYSSELNVNALLLGDSALYLCASSWDRDNYGYTFGSGTRLTVV.

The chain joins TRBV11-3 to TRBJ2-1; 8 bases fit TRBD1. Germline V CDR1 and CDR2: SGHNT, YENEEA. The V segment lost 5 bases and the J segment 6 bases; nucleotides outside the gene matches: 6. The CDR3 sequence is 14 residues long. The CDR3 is CASSPTGDGNEQFF. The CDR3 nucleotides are TGTGCCAGCAGCCCGACAGGGGATGGCAATGAGCAGTTCTTC.

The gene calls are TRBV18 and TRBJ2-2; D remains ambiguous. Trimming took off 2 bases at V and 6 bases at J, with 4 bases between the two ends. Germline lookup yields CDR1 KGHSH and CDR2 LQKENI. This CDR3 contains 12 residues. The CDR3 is CASSPIAGELFF. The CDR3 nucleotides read TGTGCCAGCTCACCAATCGCCGGGGAGCTGTTTTTT.

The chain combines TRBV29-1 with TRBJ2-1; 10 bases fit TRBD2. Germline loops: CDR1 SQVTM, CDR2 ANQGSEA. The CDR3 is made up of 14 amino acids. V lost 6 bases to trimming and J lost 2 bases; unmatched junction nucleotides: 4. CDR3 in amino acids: CSVTTSGTYNEQFF. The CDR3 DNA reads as TGCAGCGTAACTACTAGCGGGACCTACAATGAGCAGTTCTTC.

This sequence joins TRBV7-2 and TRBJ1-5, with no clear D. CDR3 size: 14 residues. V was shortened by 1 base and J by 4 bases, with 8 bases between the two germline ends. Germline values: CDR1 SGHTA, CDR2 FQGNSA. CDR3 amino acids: CASSLVIGNQPQHF. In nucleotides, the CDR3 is TGTGCCAGCAGCTTAGTAATCGGGAATCAGCCCCAGCATTTT.

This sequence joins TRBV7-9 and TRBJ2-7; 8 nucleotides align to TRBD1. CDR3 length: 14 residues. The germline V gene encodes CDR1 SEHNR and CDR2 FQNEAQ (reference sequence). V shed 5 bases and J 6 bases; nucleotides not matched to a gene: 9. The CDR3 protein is CASSDGRGRPEQYF. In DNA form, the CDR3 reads TGTGCCAGCAGCGATGGCAGGGGGCGCCCCGAGCAGTACTTC.

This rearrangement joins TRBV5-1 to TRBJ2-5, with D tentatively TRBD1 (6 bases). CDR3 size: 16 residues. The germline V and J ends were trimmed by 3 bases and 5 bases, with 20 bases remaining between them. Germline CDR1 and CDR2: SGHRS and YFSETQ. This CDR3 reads CASSYMPLGAQETQYF. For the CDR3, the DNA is TGCGCCAGCAGCTATATGCCGCTGGGGGCCCAGGAGACCCAGTACTTC. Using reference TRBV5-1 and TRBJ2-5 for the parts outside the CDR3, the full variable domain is KAGVTQTPRYLIKTRGQQVTLSCSPISGHRSVSWYQQTPGQGLQFLFEYFSETQRNKGNFPGRFSGRQFSNSRSEMNVSTLELGDSALYLCASSYMPLGAQETQYFGPGTRLLVL.

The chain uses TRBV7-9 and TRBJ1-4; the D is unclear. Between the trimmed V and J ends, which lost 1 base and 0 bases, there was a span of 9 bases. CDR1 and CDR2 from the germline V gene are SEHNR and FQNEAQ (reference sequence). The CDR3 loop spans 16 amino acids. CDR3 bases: TGTGCCAGCAGCTTAGTCTCCGGTGCAACTAATGAAAAACTGTTTTTT. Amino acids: CASSLVSGATNEKLFF.

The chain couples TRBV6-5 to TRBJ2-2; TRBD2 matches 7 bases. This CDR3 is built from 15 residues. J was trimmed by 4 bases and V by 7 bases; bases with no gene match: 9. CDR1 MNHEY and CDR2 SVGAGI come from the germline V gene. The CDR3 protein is CASTYTGLFTGELFF. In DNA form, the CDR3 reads TGTGCCAGCACCTACACGGGACTATTCACCGGGGAGCTGTTTTTT.

The CDR3 DNA follows: TGCGCCAGCAGCCAAGCGACTAGCGCGTATGTTCCTGAGCAGTTCTTC. The encoded protein is CASSQATSAYVPEQFF. The V and J genes are TRBV4-1 and TRBJ2-1; 8 nucleotides line up with TRBD2. Trimming at V came to 1 base and at J to 9 bases, leaving 11 bases not matched to a gene. The V gene's germline CDR1 is MGHRA and CDR2 YSYEKL. This CDR3 has 16 residues.

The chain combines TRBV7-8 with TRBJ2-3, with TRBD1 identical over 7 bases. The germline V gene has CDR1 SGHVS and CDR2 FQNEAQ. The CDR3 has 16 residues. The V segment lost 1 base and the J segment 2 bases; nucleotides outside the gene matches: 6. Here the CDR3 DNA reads TGTGCCAGCAGCTTAGGTTCGGGACAGAACACAGATACGCAGTATTTT. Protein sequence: CASSLGSGQNTDTQYF.

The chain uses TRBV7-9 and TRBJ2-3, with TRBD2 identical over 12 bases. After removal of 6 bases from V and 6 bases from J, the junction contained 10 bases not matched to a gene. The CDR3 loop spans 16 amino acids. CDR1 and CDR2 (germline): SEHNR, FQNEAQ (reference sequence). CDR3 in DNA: TGTGCCAGCAGTGTACTAGCGGGAGGAGGCGGGGATACGCAGTATTTT. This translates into CASSVLAGGGGDTQYF.

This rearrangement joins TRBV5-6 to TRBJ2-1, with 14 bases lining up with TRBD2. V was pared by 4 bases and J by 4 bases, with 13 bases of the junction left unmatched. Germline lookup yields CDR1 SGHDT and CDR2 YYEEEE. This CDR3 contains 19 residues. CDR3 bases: TGTGCCAGCAGCCCCGGGGTAATGGGACTAGCGGGAGAATACAATGAGCAGTTCTTC. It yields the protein CASSPGVMGLAGEYNEQFF.

In DNA form, the CDR3 reads TGTGCCAGCAGCCGGGGACAGGGCGACACCGGGGAGCTGTTTTTT. Its translation: CASSRGQGDTGELFF. J is TRBJ2-2 and V is TRBV7-9, with 9 bases that match TRBD1. This CDR3 comprises 15 residues. CDR1 SEHNR and CDR2 FQNEAQ come from the germline V gene (reference sequence). V shed 5 bases, J shed 3 bases, and the junction held 4 bases outside the gene matches.

CDR3 amino acids: CASSPRLAGQETQYF. The CDR3 DNA follows: TGTGCCAGCAGCCCGAGACTAGCGGGGCAAGAGACCCAGTACTTC. The genes are TRBV5-4 and TRBJ2-5; 11 bases fit TRBD2. The CDR3 contains 15 residues. V shed 4 bases and J 2 bases; nucleotides not matched to a gene: 4. Germline loops: CDR1 SGHNT, CDR2 YYREEE (reference sequence).

The CDR3 is CASSYTTADTQYF. The DNA of the CDR3 is TGTGCCAGCAGCTACACTACCGCAGATACGCAGTATTTT. The gene calls are TRBV13 and TRBJ2-3; no reliable D call. Per the germline V gene, CDR1 is PRHDT and CDR2 is FYEKMQ (reference sequence). This CDR3 has 13 residues. Between the trimmed V and J ends, which lost 4 bases and 4 bases, there was a span of 9 bases.

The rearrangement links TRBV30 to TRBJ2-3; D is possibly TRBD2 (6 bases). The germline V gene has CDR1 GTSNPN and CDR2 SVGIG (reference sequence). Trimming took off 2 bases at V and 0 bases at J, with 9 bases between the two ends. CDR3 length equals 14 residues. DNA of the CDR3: TGTGCCTGGAGTACGGGGGATAGCACAGATACGCAGTATTTT. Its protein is CAWSTGDSTDTQYF.

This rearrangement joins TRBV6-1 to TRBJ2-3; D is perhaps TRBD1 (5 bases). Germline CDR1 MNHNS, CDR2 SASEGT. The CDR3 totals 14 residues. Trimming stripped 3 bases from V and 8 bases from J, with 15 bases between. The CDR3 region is CASSELPARGTQYF. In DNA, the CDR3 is TGTGCCAGCAGTGAGCTACCAGCAAGGGGTACGCAGTATTTT.

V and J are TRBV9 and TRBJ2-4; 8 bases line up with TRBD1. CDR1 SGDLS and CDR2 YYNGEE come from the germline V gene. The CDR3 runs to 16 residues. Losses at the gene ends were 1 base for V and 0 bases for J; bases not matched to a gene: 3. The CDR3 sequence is CASSVTGGLAKNIQYF. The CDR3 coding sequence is TGTGCCAGCAGCGTAACAGGGGGTCTAGCCAAAAACATTCAGTACTTC.

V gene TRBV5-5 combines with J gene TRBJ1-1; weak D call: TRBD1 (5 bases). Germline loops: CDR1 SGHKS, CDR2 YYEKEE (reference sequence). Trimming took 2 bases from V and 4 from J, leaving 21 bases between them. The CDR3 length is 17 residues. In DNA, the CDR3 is TGTGCCAGCAGCTTTATCACGTCCGGGACTTACGCCACTGAAGCTTTCTTT. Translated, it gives CASSFITSGTYATEAFF.

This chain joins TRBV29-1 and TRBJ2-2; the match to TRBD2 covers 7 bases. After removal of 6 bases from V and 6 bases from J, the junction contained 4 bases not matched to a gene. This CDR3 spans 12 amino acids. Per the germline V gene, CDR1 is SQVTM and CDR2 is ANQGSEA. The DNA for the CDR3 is TGCAGCGTAGACCGGGAGGCCGGGGAGCTGTTTTTT. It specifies CSVDREAGELFF.

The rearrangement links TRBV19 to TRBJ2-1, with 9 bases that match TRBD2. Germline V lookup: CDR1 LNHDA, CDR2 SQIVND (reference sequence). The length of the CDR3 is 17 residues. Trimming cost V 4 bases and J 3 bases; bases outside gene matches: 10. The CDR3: CASSTYTGTSRYNEQFF. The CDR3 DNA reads TGTGCCAGTAGTACCTATACCGGGACTAGCCGCTACAATGAGCAGTTCTTC.

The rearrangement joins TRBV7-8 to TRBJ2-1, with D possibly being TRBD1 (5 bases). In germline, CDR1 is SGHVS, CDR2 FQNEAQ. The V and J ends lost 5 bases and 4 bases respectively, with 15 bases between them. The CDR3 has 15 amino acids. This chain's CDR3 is CASSPLRVTYNEQFF. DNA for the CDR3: TGTGCCAGCAGCCCCCTCAGGGTCACTTACAATGAGCAGTTCTTC.

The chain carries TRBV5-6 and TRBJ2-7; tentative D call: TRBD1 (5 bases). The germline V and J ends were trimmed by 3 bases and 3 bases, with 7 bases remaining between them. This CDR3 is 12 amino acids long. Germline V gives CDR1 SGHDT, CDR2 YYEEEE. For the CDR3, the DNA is TGTGCCAGCAGCTACGACAGCTACGAGCAGTACTTC. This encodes CASSYDSYEQYF.